The 22 T cell receptor beta chains presented below share a single source sample, sequenced in a study of blood T cells in healthy people across ages. Next came a second PCR, run for about 6 to 12 cycles, which used a sample-barcoded 5' primer along with a J-beta primer mix. TCRdb re-analysed the 5' RACE reads in MiXCR, keeping a single row per CDR3 protein. The sample yields 600,000 to 850,000 distinct CDR3 sequences, approximately 39% seen once. The sample taken for sequencing was blood. The receptors were sampled from a woman aged 55-69 years in good health.

V is TRBV2 and J is TRBJ2-5, with D maybe TRBD2 (6 bases). The V and J ends lost 6 bases and 11 bases respectively, with 19 bases between them. CDR3 length: 13 amino acids. CDR1 and CDR2 from the germline V gene are SNHLY and FYNNEI. The CDR3, as DNA: TGTGCCAGCAGGAGGACACTAACGGGAGAGCAGTACTTC. Translated, it gives CASRRTLTGEQYF.

This clonotype was seen a handful of times. The chain recombines TRBV4-2 with TRBJ1-1; the D is unclear. The germline V and J ends were trimmed by 5 bases and 0 bases, with 7 bases remaining between them. This CDR3 comprises 13 residues. CDR1 and CDR2 (germline): LGHNA, YNFKEQ. CDR3 coding DNA: TGTGCCAGCAGCATCGCGATGAACACTGAAGCTTTCTTT. Its translation: CASSIAMNTEAFF.

Turning to this clonotype: This may arise from a read error, as a much more abundant clone is one base away. The chain combines TRBV29-1 with TRBJ2-6; no clear D. The CDR3 covers 13 residues. V was shortened by 3 bases and J by 0 bases, with 3 bases between the two germline ends. From germline, CDR1 is SQVTM and CDR2 ANQGSEA. CDR3 loop: CSVDVSGANVLTF. The CDR3 DNA reads as TGCAGCGTTGACGTCTCTGGGGCCAACGTCCTGACTTTC.

Only a few counts were recorded for this clonotype. The rearrangement joins TRBV7-3 to TRBJ2-6; D is unresolved. The V and J ends lost 5 bases and 0 bases respectively, with 5 bases between them. Per germline, CDR1 SGHTA and CDR2 FQGTGA. This CDR3 spans 14 amino acids. CDR3: CASSAHSGANVLTF. The CDR3 DNA reads as TGTGCCAGCAGCGCCCACTCTGGGGCCAACGTCCTGACTTTC. The full variable domain, completed using reference TRBV7-3 and TRBJ2-6, is GAGVSQTPSNKVTEKGKYVELRCDPISGHTALYWYRQSLGQGPEFLIYFQGTGAADDSGLPNDRFFAVRPEGSVSTLKIQRTERGDSAVYLCASSAHSGANVLTFGAGSRLTVL.

V is TRBV21-1 and J is TRBJ2-7; the table's D call of TRBD1 was not tested on the DNA. TRBV21-1 is a pseudogene locus. The CDR3 consists of 15 residues. As DNA, the CDR3 is TGTGCCAGCAGCAAAGGTGAAGGGGGGGATTACGAGCAGTACTTC. Residues: CASSKGEGGDYEQYF.

This clonotype was observed a few times. The J gene is TRBJ2-5, the V gene TRBV4-3; 9 bases fit TRBD2. The CDR3 is 15 amino acids. V dropped 6 bases and J dropped 0; count of bases not matched to a gene: 5. Germline assignment: CDR1 LGHNA and CDR2 YSLEER. CDR3 protein: CASSRLAANQETQYF. The CDR3, as DNA: TGCGCCAGCAGTCGACTAGCGGCCAACCAAGAGACCCAGTACTTC.

About this clonotype: One base away lies a much larger clone, so this may be a sequencing read error. This sequence joins TRBV29-1 and TRBJ2-7; D possibly corresponds to TRBD1 (5 bases). The germline gives CDR1 SQVTM, CDR2 ANQGSEA. Trimming left V 6 bases short and J 5 bases short, with 17 bases between. The CDR3 sequence is 13 residues long. CDR3: CSVGQLSSDEQYF. CDR3 bases: TGCAGCGTAGGACAATTGTCTTCCGACGAGCAGTACTTC.

V gene TRBV5-1 combines with J gene TRBJ2-1; TRBD2 aligns across 10 bases. From germline, CDR1 is SGHRS and CDR2 YFSETQ. The CDR3 has 15 amino acids. V lost 4 bases to trimming and J lost 6 bases; unmatched junction nucleotides: 7. CDR3 amino acids: CASSRAGGLGNEQFF. The CDR3 DNA reads as TGCGCCAGCAGCAGAGCGGGGGGGCTCGGCAATGAGCAGTTCTTC.

The chain carries TRBV7-2 and TRBJ2-5; 9 bases line up with TRBD2. TRBJ2-7 matches the DNA end more closely, so the J call is doubtful. CDR3 size: 14 residues. Germline CDR1 is SGHTA and CDR2 is FQGNSA. Here the CDR3 reads CASRDAAGGYEQYF. The CDR3 nucleotides read TGTGCCAGCAGAGATGCGGCGGGAGGGTACGAGCAGTACTTC.

The chain is built from TRBV11-3 and TRBJ2-7; D remains ambiguous. V lost 5 bases and J 1 base, leaving 15 bases between the germline ends. The germline V gene encodes CDR1 SGHNT and CDR2 YENEEA. The CDR3 contains 15 residues. In nucleotides, the CDR3 is TGTGCCAGCAGCGTCCCGGACGGATCATCCTACGAGCAGTACTTC. Its translation is CASSVPDGSSYEQYF.

The chain has TRBV7-2 and TRBJ2-3, with a tentative D call TRBD2 (7 bases). CDR3 length: 17 residues. Germline V gene lookup returns CDR1 SGHTA and CDR2 FQGNSA. Trimming removed 0 bases from V and 0 bases from J, with 13 bases in between. The CDR3 sequence is CASSLAGGRGSTDTQYF. The CDR3 coding sequence is TGTGCCAGCAGCTTAGCCGGGGGGAGGGGGAGCACAGATACGCAGTATTTT.

Turning to this clonotype: No conserved phenylalanine or tryptophan ends this CDR3, so it is likely a read error. This rearrangement joins TRBV7-2 to TRBJ2-1; D call uncertain. The V gene lost 1 base and the J gene lost 6 bases, with 10 bases spanning the gap. The CDR3 runs 14 residues. Germline V gives CDR1 SGHTA, CDR2 FQGNSA. The CDR3 reads CASSLVFRGNEQFL. The CDR3 nucleotides read TGTGCCAGCAGCTTAGTTTTTAGAGGCAATGAGCAGTTCTTA.

V is TRBV3-1 and J is TRBJ2-3; D gene unclear. The germline gives CDR1 LGHDT, CDR2 YNNKEL (reference sequence). V was cut by 0 bases and J by 3 bases, with 7 bases left in between. The CDR3 spans 14 residues. DNA of the CDR3: TGTGCCAGCAGCCAAGACACTAAAACAGATACGCAGTATTTT. The encoded protein is CASSQDTKTDTQYF.

V is TRBV7-3 and J is TRBJ1-2, with D uncertain. Per germline, CDR1 SGHTA and CDR2 FQGTGA. CDR3 size: 16 residues. V gave up 2 bases and J gave up 1 base, with 14 bases separating them. CDR3 bases: TGTGCCAGCAGCTTATCCCATCGGGCGGTTAACTATGGCTACACCTTC. It is translated as CASSLSHRAVNYGYTF.

CDR3 protein: CASSLELAGAGEQFF. Written as DNA, the CDR3 is TGTGCCAGCAGCTTAGAGCTAGCGGGAGCAGGTGAGCAGTTCTTC. V and J are TRBV7-2 and TRBJ2-1; 10 bases are shared with TRBD2. CDR1 SGHTA and CDR2 FQGNSA come from the germline V gene. The length of the CDR3 is 15 residues. Trimming took 1 base from V and 9 from J; bases not matched to a gene: 6.

The rearrangement uses TRBV27 and TRBJ2-4; 8 bases line up with TRBD1. TRBJ2-7 matches the DNA end more closely, so the J call is doubtful. CDR1 and CDR2 from the germline V gene are MNHEY and SMNVEV (reference sequence). There are 18 residues in the CDR3. The CDR3 sequence: CASSLSYPRQGALYEQYF. The CDR3 DNA sequence: TGTGCCAGCAGTTTATCTTACCCTAGGCAGGGGGCTCTGTACGAGCAGTACTTC.

The chain combines TRBV9 with TRBJ2-6; tentatively, D is TRBD1 (6 bases). V lost 2 bases and J 0 bases, leaving 15 bases between the germline ends. Germline V gene data show CDR1 as SGDLS and CDR2 as YYNGEE. There are 18 residues in the CDR3. The CDR3 reads CASSVTGNYFSGANVLTF. The CDR3 region has the DNA TGTGCCAGCAGCGTCACAGGGAACTATTTCTCTGGGGCCAACGTCCTGACTTTC.

The rearrangement joins TRBV6-2 or TRBV6-3 to TRBJ1-1; D unclear. The germline V and J ends were trimmed by 0 bases and 6 bases, with 14 bases remaining between them. CDR3 size: 15 residues. Germline assignment: CDR1 MNHEY and CDR2 SVGEGT. The CDR3 nucleotides are TGTGCCAGCAGTTACTCTGGGCGTCTATCGGCTGAAGCTTTCTTT. Its protein is CASSYSGRLSAEAFF.

This clonotype has only a few counts. This chain joins TRBV9 and TRBJ1-6, with D hard to call. The CDR3 is 15 residues long. CDR1 is SGDLS, CDR2 YYNGEE, per germline. Trimming removed 0 bases at V and 13 bases at J, with 17 bases between. CDR3 loop: CASSVAEEFKYPLHF. CDR3 coding DNA: TGTGCCAGCAGCGTAGCAGAGGAATTTAAGTATCCCCTCCACTTT.

The chain joins TRBV14 to TRBJ2-4, with D possibly matching TRBD2 (6 bases). The DNA end lines up better with TRBJ2-7; the J call may be wrong. CDR1 and CDR2 (germline): SGHDN, FVKESK. This CDR3 has 13 residues. CDR3 nucleotides: TGTGCCAGCAGCACTTACGACGGGGGCGAGCAGTACTTC. Protein product: CASSTYDGGEQYF.

This clonotype was detected a few times. The gene calls are TRBV12-3 or TRBV12-4 and TRBJ2-3, with TRBD2 matching over 9 bases. This CDR3 is 14 amino acids long. Trimming cost V 4 bases and J 4 bases; bases outside gene matches: 3. The DNA for the CDR3 is TGTGCCAGCAGTTCGACTAGCGGCTCAGATACGCAGTATTTT. Amino acids: CASSSTSGSDTQYF.

The V call is TRBV5-1, the J call TRBJ2-7, with D possibly being TRBD2 (5 bases). CDR1 SGHRS and CDR2 YFSETQ come from the germline V gene. Trimming stripped 0 bases from V and 2 bases from J, with 9 bases between. This CDR3 has 14 amino acids. Written as DNA, the CDR3 is TGCGCCAGCAGCTTGGGACCGACTACCTACGAGCAGTACTTC. Its translation is CASSLGPTTYEQYF.